This T cell receptor beta chain was sequenced during a study of identical twins. General observations from the study: Sequences that were out-of-frame, alpha and twin-shared displayed an excess of low generation probability. Invariant MAIT and iNKT cells could partly confound zero-insertion analyses.

This clonotype was observed a few times. Its antigen is as yet unknown. All of the donors were Caucasians in good health. J gave up 8 bases and V 5 bases, and 10 bases lay outside the gene matches. The CDR3 totals 17 residues. The germline CDR1 and CDR2 sequences are SGDLS and YYNGEE. Unique molecular identifiers were in the cDNA, with template-switch universal primer binding. TCRdb reprocessed the 5' RACE reads with MiXCR, giving one entry per CDR3 protein. The sample gives approximately 600,000 distinct CDR3 sequences, roughly 7.2% of which show up once; roughly 1.6% is in the top ten. This sample was also put to use in a study of yellow fever vaccine responses in identical twins.

The chain carries TRBV9 and TRBJ2-1; 16 bases line up with TRBD2. The material sequenced was PBMCs. The sequence was obtained from a young woman in good health. Here the CDR3 reads CASSPGTSGGAGDEQFF. CDR3 coding DNA: TGTGCCAGCAGTCCAGGGACTAGCGGGGGGGCCGGGGATGAGCAGTTCTTC.